These T cell receptor beta chains were read from a single sample in a study of metastatic and nonmetastatic thyroid tumors. TCRdb reprocessed the PCR reads using MiXCR. The sample records some 50,000 clones, approximately 20% being singletons. Sequencing input: blood. These receptors were collected from a male donor with papillary thyroid cancer or a benign thyroid nodule (not recorded which). Some clones in this sample may be carry-over from other donors' samples. CDR3s leave out the opening cysteine and the closing phenylalanine or tryptophan. Fields, in order: J gene, D gene, CDR3 length, V gene, clone size, CDR3 protein. The D gene is left open where the match is weak. For some rows the clone size is stated as once, few or many, or as a class when expanded; others skip it.

J: TRBJ1-6
D: .
length: 10
V: TRBV12-3/TRBV12-4
size: .
CDR3: ASRSGNSPLH

J: TRBJ2-7
D: .
length: 14
V: TRBV27
size: few
CDR3: ASSALVTTTVYEQY

J: TRBJ2-5
D: TRBD2
length: 14
V: TRBV14
size: many
CDR3: ASSLRLAGVVETQY

J: TRBJ2-7
D: .
length: 14
V: TRBV24-1
size: many
CDR3: ATSDSRNPGSYEQY

J: TRBJ1-6
D: .
length: 13
V: TRBV6-1
size: many
CDR3: ASTPWEEGISPLH

J: TRBJ2-3
D: TRBD2
length: 12
V: TRBV28
size: many
CDR3: ASSAPGLKDTQY

J: TRBJ1-3
D: .
length: 13
V: TRBV5-1
size: .
CDR3: SSGPRDLSGNTIY

J: TRBJ2-2
D: TRBD1
length: 15
V: TRBV7-9
size: many
CDR3: ASSSWTGGSNTGELF

J: TRBJ2-3
D: .
length: 12
V: TRBV10-2
size: few
CDR3: ASSEPRSGGQQY

J: TRBJ2-7
D: TRBD1
length: 12
V: TRBV5-6
size: many
CDR3: ASSQRQGVEEQY

J: TRBJ2-5
D: TRBD1
length: 13
V: TRBV2
size: many
CDR3: ASLPDRGRWETQY

J: TRBJ1-1
D: .
length: 12
V: TRBV5-1
size: many
CDR3: ASSLVQVGTEAF

J: TRBJ2-5
D: .
length: 10
V: TRBV27
size: few
CDR3: ASSSPRETKY

J: TRBJ1-4
D: .
length: 11
V: TRBV15
size: .
CDR3: ATSRWAGEKLF

J: TRBJ2-7
D: TRBD2
length: 12
V: TRBV11-2
size: .
CDR3: ASSPPGTTIEQY

J: TRBJ2-3
D: .
length: 13
V: TRBV18
size: .
CDR3: ASSPPDSATDTQY

J: TRBJ1-1
D: .
length: 15
V: TRBV28
size: many
CDR3: ASSSRGEETRDTEAF

J: TRBJ1-2
D: .
length: 14
V: TRBV19
size: .
CDR3: ASSIESGRSFYGYT

J: TRBJ2-5
D: .
length: 13
V: TRBV7-9
size: many
CDR3: ASSGRPSFQETQY

J: TRBJ2-1
D: TRBD1
length: 14
V: TRBV5-1
size: .
CDR3: ASSETGTGERVEQF

J: TRBJ1-1
D: .
length: 12
V: TRBV6-5
size: .
CDR3: ASSYSPSSTEAF

J: TRBJ2-5
D: TRBD1
length: 14
V: TRBV20-1
size: many
CDR3: SASAYEGGWEETQY

J: TRBJ1-4
D: .
length: 11
V: TRBV7-9
size: .
CDR3: ASSLGEYEKLF

J: TRBJ2-3
D: TRBD2
length: 16
V: TRBV6-7
size: few
CDR3: ASSSNSGGAGGTDTQY

J: TRBJ2-3
D: .
length: 14
V: TRBV20-1
size: few
CDR3: SARLAGTGGSDTQY

J: TRBJ2-1
D: TRBD1
length: 13
V: TRBV5-1
size: .
CDR3: ASSPRQGSYNEQF

J: TRBJ2-7
D: .
length: 14
V: TRBV6-1
size: few
CDR3: ASRDAFRGDSYEQY

J: TRBJ1-5
D: TRBD1
length: 13
V: TRBV28
size: many
CDR3: ASILQGEWDQPQH

J: TRBJ2-3
D: .
length: 10
V: TRBV27
size: many
CDR3: ASSLAGDTQY

J: TRBJ2-1
D: TRBD2
length: 13
V: TRBV6-1
size: many
CDR3: ASSGGSSGGHEQF

J: TRBJ2-7
D: TRBD2
length: 15
V: TRBV10-3
size: many
CDR3: AISESIGLAPTYEQY

J: TRBJ2-4
D: TRBD1
length: 13
V: TRBV18
size: few
CDR3: ASSPPSDRGNIQY

J: TRBJ2-1
D: TRBD1
length: 14
V: TRBV12-3/TRBV12-4
size: few
CDR3: ASSSTGTGATNEQF

J: TRBJ2-7
D: TRBD2
length: 13
V: TRBV28
size: many
CDR3: ASSSRTSVHYEQY

J: TRBJ2-2
D: TRBD2
length: 13
V: TRBV6-5
size: few
CDR3: TSSSAAGVTGELF

J: TRBJ1-1
D: TRBD1
length: 15
V: TRBV10-3
size: many
CDR3: AISEPAGTGVNTEAF

J: TRBJ1-2
D: .
length: 12
V: TRBV5-5
size: .
CDR3: ASSLEVAPSGYT